This TCR beta chain originates from a study of T cells after posttransplantation cyclophosphamide. The naive gate required viable CD3+CD4+ or CD3+CD8+ cells with CCR7+CD45RA+CD45RO-CD95-CD27+CD28+ phenotype. Germline CDR1 is SGHDN and CDR2 is FVKESK. The V gene end was trimmed by 2 bases and the J gene end by 8 bases; junction bases not matched to a gene: 6. The CDR3 extends over 16 amino acids. The assay was immunoSEQ multiplex PCR, and TCRdb's table has in-frame clones only and misses some. The data contain around 20,000 clones, 95% to 98% of them singletons. The specimen sequenced was naive CD4+ T cells sorted from PBMCs. The receptor's source is a man aged 45-65 years in good health, CMV-negative, and a related stem cell transplant donor. This chain connects TRBV14 to TRBJ2-1; 13 nucleotides align to TRBD2. The CDR3 loop reads CASSQMGLAGLHEQFF. The CDR3 DNA is TGTGCCAGCAGCCAAATGGGACTAGCGGGATTACATGAGCAGTTCTTC.